Included here is one T cell receptor beta chain sequence, with context. PBMCs numbering at least 6.5 million were isolated per sample. Primed by a sample-barcoded 5' primer and a J-beta primer mix, a second PCR proceeded for roughly 7 to 11 cycles. Unique molecular identifiers of 12 random nucleotides labeled each cDNA. TCRdb re-called the 5' RACE reads with MiXCR, one entry per CDR3 protein. The top ten hold around 3.4% of the sample, which has 600,000 to 800,000 distinct CDR3 sequences, about 21% seen once. The source of the sample is a study of blood T cells in healthy people across ages. The length of the CDR3 is 15 residues. The germline V gene has CDR1 DFQATT and CDR2 SNEGSKA (reference sequence). Losses at the gene ends were 1 base for V and 1 base for J; bases not matched to a gene: 5.

The chain couples TRBV20-1 to TRBJ2-3, with 7 bases lining up with TRBD2. The clonotype was recovered from a man in his 70s in good health. Sequences were obtained from blood. The CDR3, as DNA: TGCAGTGCTAGAGCGAGCGGGACGCGCACAGATACGCAGTATTTT. The encoded protein is CSARASGTRTDTQYF.